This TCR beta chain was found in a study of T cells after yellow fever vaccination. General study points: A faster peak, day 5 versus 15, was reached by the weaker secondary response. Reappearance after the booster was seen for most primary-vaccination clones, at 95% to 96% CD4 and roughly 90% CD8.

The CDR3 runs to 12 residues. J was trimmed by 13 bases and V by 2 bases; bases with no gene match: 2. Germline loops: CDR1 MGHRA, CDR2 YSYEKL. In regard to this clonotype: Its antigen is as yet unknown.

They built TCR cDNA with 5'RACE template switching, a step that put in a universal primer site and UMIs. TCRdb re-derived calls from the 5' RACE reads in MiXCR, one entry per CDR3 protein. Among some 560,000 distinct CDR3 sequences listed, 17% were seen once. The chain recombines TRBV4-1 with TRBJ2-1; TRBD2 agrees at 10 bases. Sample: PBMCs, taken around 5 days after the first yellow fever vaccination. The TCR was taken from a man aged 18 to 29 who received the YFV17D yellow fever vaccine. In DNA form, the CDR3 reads TGCGCCAGCAGCCAAAGCGGGGGGGCTCAGTTCTTC. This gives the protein CASSQSGGAQFF.